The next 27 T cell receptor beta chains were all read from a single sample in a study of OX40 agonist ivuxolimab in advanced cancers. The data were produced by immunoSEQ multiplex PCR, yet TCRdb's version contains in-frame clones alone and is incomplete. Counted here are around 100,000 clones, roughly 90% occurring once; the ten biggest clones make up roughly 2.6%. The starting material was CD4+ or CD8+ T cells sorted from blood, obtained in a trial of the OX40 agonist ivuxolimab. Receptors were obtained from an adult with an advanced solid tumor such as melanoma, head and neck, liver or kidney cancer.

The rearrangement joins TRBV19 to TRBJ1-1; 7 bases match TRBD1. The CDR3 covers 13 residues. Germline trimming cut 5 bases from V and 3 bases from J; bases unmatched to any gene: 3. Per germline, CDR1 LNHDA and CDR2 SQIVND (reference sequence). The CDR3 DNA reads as TGTGCCAGTAGTGCCAGGGGGGACACTGAAGCTTTCTTT. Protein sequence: CASSARGDTEAFF.

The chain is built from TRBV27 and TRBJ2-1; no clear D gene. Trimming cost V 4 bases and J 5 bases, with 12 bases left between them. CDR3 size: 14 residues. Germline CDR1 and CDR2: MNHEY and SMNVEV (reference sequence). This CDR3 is CASSSPIGNNEQFF. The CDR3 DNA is TGTGCCAGCAGTTCGCCCATAGGGAACAATGAGCAGTTCTTC.

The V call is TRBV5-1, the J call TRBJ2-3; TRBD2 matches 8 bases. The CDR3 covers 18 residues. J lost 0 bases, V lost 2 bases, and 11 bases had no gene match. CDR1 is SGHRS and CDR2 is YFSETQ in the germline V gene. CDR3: CASSFTSGTRRSTDTQYF. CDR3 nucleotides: TGCGCCAGCAGCTTTACCTCCGGGACTAGAAGAAGCACAGATACGCAGTATTTT.

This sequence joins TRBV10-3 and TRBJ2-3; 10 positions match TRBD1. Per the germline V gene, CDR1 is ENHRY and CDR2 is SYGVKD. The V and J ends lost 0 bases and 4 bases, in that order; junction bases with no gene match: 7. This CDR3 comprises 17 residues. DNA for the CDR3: TGTGCCATCAGTGAGTCTGTTGGGACAGGGGCGTCAGATACGCAGTATTTT. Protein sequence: CAISESVGTGASDTQYF.

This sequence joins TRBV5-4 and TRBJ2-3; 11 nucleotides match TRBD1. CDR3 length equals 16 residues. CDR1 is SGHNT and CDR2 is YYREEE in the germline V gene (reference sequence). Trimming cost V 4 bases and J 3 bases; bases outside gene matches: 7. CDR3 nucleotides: TGTGCCAGCAGCCTGGGGACAGGGGGACTAACAGATACGCAGTATTTT. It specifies CASSLGTGGLTDTQYF.

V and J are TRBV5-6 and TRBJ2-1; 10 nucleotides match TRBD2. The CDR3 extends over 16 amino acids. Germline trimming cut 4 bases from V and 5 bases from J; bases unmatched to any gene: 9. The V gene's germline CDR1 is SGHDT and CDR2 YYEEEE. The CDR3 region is CASSGSSGRINNEQFF. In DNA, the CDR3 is TGTGCCAGCAGCGGGTCTAGCGGGAGAATAAACAATGAGCAGTTCTTC. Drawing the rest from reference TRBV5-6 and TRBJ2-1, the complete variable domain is DAGVTQSPTHLIKTRGQQVTLRCSPKSGHDTVSWYQQALGQGPQFIFQYYEEEERQRGNFPDRFSGHQFPNYSSELNVNALLLGDSALYLCASSGSSGRINNEQFFGPGTRLTVL.

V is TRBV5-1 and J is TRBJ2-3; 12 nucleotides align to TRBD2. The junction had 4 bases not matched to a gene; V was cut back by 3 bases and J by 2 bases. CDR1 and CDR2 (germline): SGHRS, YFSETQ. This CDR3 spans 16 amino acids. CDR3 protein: CASSSGLAGPTDTQYF. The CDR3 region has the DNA TGCGCCAGCAGCTCAGGACTAGCGGGACCCACAGATACGCAGTATTTT.

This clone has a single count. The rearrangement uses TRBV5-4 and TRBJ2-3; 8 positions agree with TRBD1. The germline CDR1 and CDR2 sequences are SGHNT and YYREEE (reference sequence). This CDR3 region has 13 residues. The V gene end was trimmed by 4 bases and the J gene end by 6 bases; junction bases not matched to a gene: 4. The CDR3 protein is CASSRDRIDTQYF. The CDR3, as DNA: TGTGCCAGCAGCCGGGACAGGATTGATACGCAGTATTTT.

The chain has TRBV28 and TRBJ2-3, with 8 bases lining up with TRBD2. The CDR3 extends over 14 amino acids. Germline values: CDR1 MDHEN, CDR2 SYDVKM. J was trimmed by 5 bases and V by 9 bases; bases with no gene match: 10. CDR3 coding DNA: TGTGCCAGTAGGAGCGGGAGTGGAATAGATACGCAGTATTTT. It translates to CASRSGSGIDTQYF.

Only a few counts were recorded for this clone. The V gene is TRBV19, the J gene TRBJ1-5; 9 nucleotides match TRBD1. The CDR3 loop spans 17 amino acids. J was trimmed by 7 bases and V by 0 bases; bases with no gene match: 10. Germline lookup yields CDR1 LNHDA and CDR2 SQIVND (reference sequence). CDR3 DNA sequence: TGTGCCAGTAGTATAGATACCGGGACAGGGTTTAGGCAGCCCCAGCATTTT. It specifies CASSIDTGTGFRQPQHF.

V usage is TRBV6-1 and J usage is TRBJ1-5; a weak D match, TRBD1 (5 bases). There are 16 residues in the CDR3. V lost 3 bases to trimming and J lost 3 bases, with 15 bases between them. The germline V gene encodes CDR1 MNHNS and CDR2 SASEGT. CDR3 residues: CASSDRRVGINQPQHF. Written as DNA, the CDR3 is TGTGCCAGCAGTGATCGCAGGGTGGGTATCAATCAGCCCCAGCATTTT.

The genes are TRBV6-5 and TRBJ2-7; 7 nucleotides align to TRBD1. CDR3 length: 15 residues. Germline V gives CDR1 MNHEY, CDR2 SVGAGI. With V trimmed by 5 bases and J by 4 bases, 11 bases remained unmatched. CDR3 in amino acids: CASSPGQAGRYEQYF. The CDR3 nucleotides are TGTGCCAGCAGTCCTGGACAGGCGGGTCGGTACGAGCAGTACTTC.

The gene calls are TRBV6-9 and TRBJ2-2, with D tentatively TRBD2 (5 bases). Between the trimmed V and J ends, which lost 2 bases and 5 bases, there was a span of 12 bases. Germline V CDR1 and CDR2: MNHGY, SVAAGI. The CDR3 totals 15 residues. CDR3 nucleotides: TGTGCCAGCAGTTATAGAGGGATAGGAACCGGGGAGCTGTTTTTT. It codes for CASSYRGIGTGELFF.

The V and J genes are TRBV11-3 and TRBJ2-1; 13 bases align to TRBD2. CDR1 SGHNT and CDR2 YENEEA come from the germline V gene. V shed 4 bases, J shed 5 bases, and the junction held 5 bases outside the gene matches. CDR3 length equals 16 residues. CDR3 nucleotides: TGTGCCAGCAGCTCTACCGGGACTAGCGGGGACAATGAGCAGTTCTTC. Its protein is CASSSTGTSGDNEQFF.

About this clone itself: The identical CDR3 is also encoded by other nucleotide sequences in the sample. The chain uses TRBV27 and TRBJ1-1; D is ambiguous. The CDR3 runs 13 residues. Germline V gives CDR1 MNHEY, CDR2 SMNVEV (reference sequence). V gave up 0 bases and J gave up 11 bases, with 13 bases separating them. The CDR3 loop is CASSLSLQTVAFF. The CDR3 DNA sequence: TGTGCCAGCAGTTTATCCCTCCAAACGGTGGCTTTCTTT.

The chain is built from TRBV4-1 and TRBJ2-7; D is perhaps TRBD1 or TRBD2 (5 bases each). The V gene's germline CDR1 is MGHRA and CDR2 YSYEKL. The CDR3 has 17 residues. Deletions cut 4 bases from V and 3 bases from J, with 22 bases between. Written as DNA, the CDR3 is TGCGCCAGCAGCCGGGTGGGTAGGGGACCTACCATCTACGAGCAGTACTTC. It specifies CASSRVGRGPTIYEQYF.

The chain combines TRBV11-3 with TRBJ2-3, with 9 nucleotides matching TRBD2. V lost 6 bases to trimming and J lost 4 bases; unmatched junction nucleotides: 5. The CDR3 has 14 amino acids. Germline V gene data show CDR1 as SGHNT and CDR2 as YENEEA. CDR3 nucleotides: TGTGCCAGCAGTCAAGGACTAGCGCCAGATACGCAGTATTTT. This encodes CASSQGLAPDTQYF.

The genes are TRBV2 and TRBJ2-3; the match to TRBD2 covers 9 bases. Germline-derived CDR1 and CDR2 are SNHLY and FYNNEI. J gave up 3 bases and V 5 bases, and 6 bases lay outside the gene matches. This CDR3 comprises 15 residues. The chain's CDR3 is CASSWTSAGTDTQYF. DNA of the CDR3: TGTGCCAGCAGTTGGACTAGCGCAGGGACAGATACGCAGTATTTT.

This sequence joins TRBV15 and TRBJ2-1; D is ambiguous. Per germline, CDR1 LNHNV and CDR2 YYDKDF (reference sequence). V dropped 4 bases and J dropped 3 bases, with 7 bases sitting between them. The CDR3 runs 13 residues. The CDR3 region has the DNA TGTGCCACCAGCACCAAGGACTACAATGAGCAGTTCTTC. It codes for CATSTKDYNEQFF.

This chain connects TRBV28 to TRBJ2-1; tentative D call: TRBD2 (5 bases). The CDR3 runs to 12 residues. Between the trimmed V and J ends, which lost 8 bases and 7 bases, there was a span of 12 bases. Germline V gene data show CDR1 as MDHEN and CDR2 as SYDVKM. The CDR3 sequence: CASGSLPNEQFF. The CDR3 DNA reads TGTGCCAGCGGGAGTCTTCCTAATGAGCAGTTCTTC.

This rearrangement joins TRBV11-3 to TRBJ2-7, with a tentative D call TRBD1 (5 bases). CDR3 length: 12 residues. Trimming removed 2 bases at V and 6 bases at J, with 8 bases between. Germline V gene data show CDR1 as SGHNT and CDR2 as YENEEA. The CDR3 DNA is TGTGCCAGCAGCTTAAGACAGCCCGAGCAGTACTTC. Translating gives CASSLRQPEQYF.

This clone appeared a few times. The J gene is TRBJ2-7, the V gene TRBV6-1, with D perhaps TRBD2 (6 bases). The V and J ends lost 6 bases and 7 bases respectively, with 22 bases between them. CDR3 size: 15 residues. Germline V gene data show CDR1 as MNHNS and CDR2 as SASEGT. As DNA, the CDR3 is TGTGCCAGCAGGAGGGACTCCGTCCCCTCTGGAGAGCAGTACTTC. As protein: CASRRDSVPSGEQYF.

CDR3 nucleotides: TGTGCCAGCAGCTTCTCTTTTGGACTCGAGCAGTACTTC. Translating gives CASSFSFGLEQYF. The chain uses TRBV7-9 and TRBJ2-7, with D possibly TRBD2 on 5 matching bases. Trimming stripped 3 bases from V and 6 bases from J, with 12 bases between. Germline CDR1 reads SEHNR; CDR2 reads FQNEAQ (reference sequence). This CDR3 comprises 13 residues.

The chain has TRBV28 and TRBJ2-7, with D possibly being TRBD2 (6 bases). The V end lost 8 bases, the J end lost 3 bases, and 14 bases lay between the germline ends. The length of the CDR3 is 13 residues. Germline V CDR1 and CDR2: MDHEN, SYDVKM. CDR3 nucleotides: TGTGCCAGCCCCCCGGAGGGGCTCTACGAGCAGTACTTC. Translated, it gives CASPPEGLYEQYF.

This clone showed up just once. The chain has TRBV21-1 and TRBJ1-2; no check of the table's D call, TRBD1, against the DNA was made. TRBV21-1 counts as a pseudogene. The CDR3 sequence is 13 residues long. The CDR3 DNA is TGTGCCAGCAGCAGACGACAGGGGGATGGCTACACCTTC. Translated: CASSRRQGDGYTF.

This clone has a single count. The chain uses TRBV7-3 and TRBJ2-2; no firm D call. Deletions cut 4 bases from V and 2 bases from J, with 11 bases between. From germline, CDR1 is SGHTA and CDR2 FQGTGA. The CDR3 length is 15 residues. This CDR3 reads CASSSWTVNTGELFF. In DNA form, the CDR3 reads TGTGCCAGCAGCTCCTGGACGGTTAACACCGGGGAGCTGTTTTTT.

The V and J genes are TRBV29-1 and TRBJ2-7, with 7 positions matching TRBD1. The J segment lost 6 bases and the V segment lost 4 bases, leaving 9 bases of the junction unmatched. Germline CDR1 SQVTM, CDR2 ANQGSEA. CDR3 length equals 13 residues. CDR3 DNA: TGCAGCGTTGGTGGGACAGTGATTAGCGAGCAGTACTTC. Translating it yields CSVGGTVISEQYF.